The 17 T cell receptor beta chains below come from one sample, sequenced in a study of blood T cells in healthy people across ages. Alongside a J-beta primer mix, a sample-barcoded 5' primer served in a second PCR lasting about 7 to 12 cycles. Each CDR3 protein is one row after TCRdb ran MiXCR on the 5' RACE reads. The table lists 1.5 million to 2 million distinct CDR3 sequences, 28% of them singletons. The sample consisted of blood. The source is a woman aged 25 to 39 in good health.

This clonotype was counted between two and nine times. This chain links TRBV15 with TRBJ2-3; D uncertain. Between the trimmed V and J ends, which lost 1 base and 4 bases, there was a span of 9 bases. Germline values: CDR1 LNHNV, CDR2 YYDKDF (reference sequence). The CDR3 loop spans 14 amino acids. The CDR3 DNA reads TGTGCCACCAGCAGAGTGGCGATTGCAGATACGCAGTATTTT. This gives the protein CATSRVAIADTQYF.

This clonotype was counted between two and nine times. This chain uses TRBV7-9 with TRBJ2-1, with D possibly being TRBD2 (6 bases). CDR1 is SEHNR and CDR2 is FQNEAQ in the germline V gene (reference sequence). V dropped 2 bases and J dropped 3 bases, with 14 bases sitting between them. This CDR3 has 16 residues. The CDR3 is CASSLIGGRHYNEQFF. CDR3 sequence (DNA): TGTGCCAGCAGCTTAATTGGAGGGAGACACTACAATGAGCAGTTCTTC.

The chain uses TRBV2 and TRBJ1-4; TRBD1 matches at 10 bases. The germline gives CDR1 SNHLY, CDR2 FYNNEI. The ends lost 5 bases at V and 8 bases at J; junction bases unmatched: 2. CDR3 length: 13 amino acids. CDR3 sequence (DNA): TGTGCCAGCAGTAGACAGGGGGCGGAAAAACTGTTTTTT. Translated: CASSRQGAEKLFF. Based on the CDR3 plus reference TRBV2 and TRBJ1-4, the full variable domain is EPEVTQTPSHQVTQMGQEVILRCVPISNHLYFYWYRQILGQKVEFLVSFYNNEISEKSEIFDDQFSVERPDGSNFTLKIRSTKLEDSAMYFCASSRQGAEKLFFGSGTQLSVL.

This chain links TRBV5-5 with TRBJ2-5, with D unclear. TRBJ2-7 matches the DNA end more closely, so the J call is doubtful. This CDR3 has 13 amino acids. CDR1 SGHKS and CDR2 YYEKEE come from the germline V gene (reference sequence). Here the CDR3 reads CASSALGVYEQYF. The CDR3 nucleotides are TGTGCCAGCAGCGCTCTTGGGGTCTACGAGCAGTACTTC.

This clonotype was picked up a small number of times. J is TRBJ1-1 and V is TRBV29-1; possibly TRBD1 for D (5 bases). The CDR3 length is 10 residues. Germline loops: CDR1 SQVTM, CDR2 ANQGSEA. Trimming left V 7 bases short and J 8 bases short, with 11 bases between. The CDR3, as DNA: TGCAGCGCCGAGGGGAGGGAAGCTTTCTTT. This sequence encodes CSAEGREAFF.

Of note for this clonotype: A much larger clone sits a single nucleotide away, making a read error possible. This chain links TRBV7-3 with TRBJ2-5; 11 bases are shared with TRBD2. The germline V gene has CDR1 SGHTA and CDR2 FQGTGA. CDR3 length equals 16 residues. CDR3 coding DNA: TGTCCCAGCAGCCCCTATAGCGGGGGGGCTCAGGAGACCCAGTACTTC. As protein: CPSSPYSGGAQETQYF.

The chain uses TRBV20-1 and TRBJ2-3, with 8 bases lining up with TRBD2. The CDR3 runs 13 residues. V shed 6 bases and J 5 bases; nucleotides not matched to a gene: 7. Germline lookup yields CDR1 DFQATT and CDR2 SNEGSKA (reference sequence). CDR3 sequence reads: CSAGGAVIDTQYF. The CDR3 coding sequence is TGCAGTGCCGGGGGGGCCGTGATAGATACGCAGTATTTT.

This clonotype has a single count. The V call is TRBV20-1, the J call TRBJ2-1, with D perhaps matching TRBD1 or TRBD2 (5 bases each). Germline V gene data show CDR1 as DFQATT and CDR2 as SNEGSKA (reference sequence). This CDR3 comprises 12 residues. Trimming pared 3 bases from V and 10 bases from J, leaving 13 bases between. Written as DNA, the CDR3 is TGCAGTGCTAGCGCGTCCCGGGACGAGCAGTTCTTC. This gives the protein CSASASRDEQFF.

This clonotype was found a few times. The CDR3 spells CASSDPTLAGGPETDTQYF. Here the CDR3 DNA reads TGCGCCAGCAGCGACCCCACACTAGCGGGAGGGCCGGAGACAGATACGCAGTATTTT. The chain links TRBV5-1 to TRBJ2-3; 13 nucleotides line up with TRBD2. Trimming took 4 bases from V and 3 from J; bases not matched to a gene: 14. CDR3 length: 19 residues. The V gene's germline CDR1 is SGHRS and CDR2 YFSETQ.

The chain is built from TRBV7-9 and TRBJ1-2, with 7 bases that match TRBD1. V trimming: 1 base; J trimming: 8 bases; junction bases outside the gene matches: 7. The germline gives CDR1 SEHNR, CDR2 FQNEAQ (reference sequence). The CDR3 runs 14 residues. CDR3 DNA sequence: TGTGCCAGCAGCTTAGAACAGGGGATTGGAGGCTACACCTTC. This codes for CASSLEQGIGGYTF.

The chain employs TRBV5-1 and TRBJ2-5; 8 nucleotides align to TRBD2. V dropped 3 bases and J dropped 1; count of bases not matched to a gene: 11. The germline V gene encodes CDR1 SGHRS and CDR2 YFSETQ. The CDR3 is 17 amino acids. The CDR3 spells CASSSRGSGVLQETQYF. CDR3 sequence (DNA): TGCGCCAGCAGCTCCCGAGGTAGCGGGGTACTCCAAGAGACCCAGTACTTC.

The table lists this clonotype with a few counts. The chain has TRBV2 and TRBJ2-3; D call uncertain. V lost 10 bases and J 0 bases, leaving 17 bases between the germline ends. Germline V gene sequence: CDR1 SNHLY, CDR2 FYNNEI. This CDR3 spans 15 amino acids. The DNA for the CDR3 is TGTGCCACAAACAAAAGGCTATCCAGCACAGATACGCAGTATTTT. This encodes CATNKRLSSTDTQYF.

The chain carries TRBV6-5 and TRBJ1-4; a possible D gene is TRBD1 (6 bases). The CDR3 loop spans 18 amino acids. Germline V gene lookup returns CDR1 MNHEY and CDR2 SVGAGI. The V and J ends lost 2 bases and 0 bases respectively, with 16 bases between them. This CDR3 reads CASSYTDRSSSTNEKLFF. The CDR3 DNA sequence: TGTGCCAGCAGTTACACAGACAGGAGTAGCTCAACTAATGAAAAACTGTTTTTT.

The chain carries TRBV2 and TRBJ2-7; the match to TRBD2 covers 7 bases. The J call may be faulty, since TRBJ2-5 better matches the DNA end. Per germline, CDR1 SNHLY and CDR2 FYNNEI. This CDR3 is built from 16 residues. The CDR3, as DNA: TGTGCCAGCACGGCTAGCGGACCGGAGATGGGTGAGACCCAGTACTTC. Translating it yields CASTASGPEMGETQYF.

The sample holds a few counts of this clonotype. A much larger clonotype is one base distant, so this may be a read error. The chain employs TRBV11-2 and TRBJ2-1; D gene ambiguous. With 8 bases removed from V and 4 bases from J, the gap between germline ends came to 15 bases. CDR1 is SGHAT and CDR2 is FQNNGV in the germline V gene. The CDR3 consists of 14 residues. CDR3 DNA: TGTGCCAGCGGCGAGCGCACGGAGTACAATGAGCAGTTCTTC. Translated: CASGERTEYNEQFF.

This clonotype occurred many times. The J gene is TRBJ2-1, the V gene TRBV9; D is ambiguous. CDR3 size: 14 residues. V lost 4 bases, J lost 1 base, and 9 bases lay in between. The V gene's germline CDR1 is SGDLS and CDR2 YYNGEE. The CDR3 DNA is TGTGCCAGCAGCATCGGCGGATCCTACAATGAGCAGTTCTTC. Its translation: CASSIGGSYNEQFF. Full variable domain (missing parts from reference TRBV9 and TRBJ2-1): DSGVTQTPKHLITATGQRVTLRCSPRSGDLSVYWYQQSLDQGLQFLIQYYNGEERAKGNILERFSAQQFPDLHSELNLSSLELGDSALYFCASSIGGSYNEQFFGPGTRLTVL.

J is TRBJ2-2 and V is TRBV11-2; D is ambiguous. There are 14 residues in the CDR3. In germline, CDR1 is SGHAT, CDR2 FQNNGV. The V end was cut by 2 bases, the J end by 0 bases, with 4 bases between. The CDR3 region is CASSLYTNTGELFF. As DNA, the CDR3 is TGTGCCAGCAGCTTATACACGAACACCGGGGAGCTGTTTTTT.